This TCR beta chain was profiled in a study of cytomegalovirus exposure and HLA in healthy donors. A note on this clone: Its cognate antigen is unknown.

Whole-study findings and limits: Sequencing had likely introduced a cluster of highly shared sequence variants as an artifact. The study labeled 150 to 200 TCR beta chains cytomegalovirus-associated.

PCR amplification relied on 60 Vbeta primers (plus 13 Jbeta primers). Here immunoSEQ multiplex PCR was the method, and the copy in TCRdb shows in-frame clones only, minus some. The profile shows 130,000 to 150,000 clones, under 80% of them singletons. The receptor's source is a man younger than 30 in good health and CMV-seropositive. The material sequenced was PBMCs.

CDR3 sequence reads: CASSQSTDTQYF. CDR3 DNA: TGTGCCAGCAGCCAGAGCACAGATACGCAGTATTTT. The gene calls are TRBV5-5 and TRBJ2-3, with D hard to call. The CDR3 sequence is 12 residues long. Trimming took 4 bases from V and 0 from J, leaving 3 bases between them. Germline CDR1 reads SGHKS; CDR2 reads YYEKEE (reference sequence).